The following is a T cell receptor beta chain sequence with its context. Antigen: not known. The record originates from a study of CD8+CD57+ T cells in acquired aplastic anemia. Study background: Each DNA sample taken from sorted CD4+ and CD8+ cells came to 3.2 ug on average. There were about 11 million reads, on average, for CD4+ cells from healthy donors.

The germline CDR1 and CDR2 sequences are DFQATT and SNEGSKA (reference sequence). CDR3 length equals 11 residues. Investigators profiled TCR beta VDJ and CDR3 from genomic DNA template. One entry per CDR3 protein, called by TCRdb with MiXCR from the reads. The sample yields roughly 50,000 distinct CDR3 sequences, roughly 69% seen once. General study findings and limits: Fewer than 35 CD8+ CDR3 sequences occurred in both the patients and the controls. Controls and patients did not differ significantly in CD8+ Simpson's diversity.

The source is a human donor in good health, serving as a control. The chain joins TRBV20-1 to TRBJ1-6; no clear D gene. The specimen was sorted CD4+, CD8+, or CD8+CD57+ T cells (not recorded which) from PBMCs. The CDR3 DNA reads TGCAGCGCTCAAGATAATTCACCCCTCCACTTT. It yields the protein CSAQDNSPLHF.